This TCR beta chain stems from a study of shared clonotypes between healthy human individuals. The data were produced by immunoSEQ multiplex PCR, yet TCRdb's version contains in-frame clones alone and is incomplete. This repertoire shows approximately 2,200,000 clones, approximately 94% found once; its top ten account for 1.5% to 2%. Naive CD8 cells lacked CD45RO, underwent positive selection for CCR7 and left out terminally differentiated effector memory CD45RA+ cells. Source material: naive CD8+ T cells from PBMCs. The TCR sequence derives from a man younger than 35 in good health. Some clones in this sample may be carry-over from other donors' samples.

CDR3 region: CASSPRQQAEQYF. CDR3 nucleotide sequence: TGTGCCAGTAGTCCCCGACAGCAAGCCGAGCAGTACTTC. The rearrangement links TRBV19 to TRBJ2-7; possibly TRBD1 for D (5 bases). Trimming took off 5 bases at V and 6 bases at J, with 14 bases between the two ends. The CDR3 is 13 amino acids. In germline, CDR1 is LNHDA, CDR2 SQIVND (reference sequence).